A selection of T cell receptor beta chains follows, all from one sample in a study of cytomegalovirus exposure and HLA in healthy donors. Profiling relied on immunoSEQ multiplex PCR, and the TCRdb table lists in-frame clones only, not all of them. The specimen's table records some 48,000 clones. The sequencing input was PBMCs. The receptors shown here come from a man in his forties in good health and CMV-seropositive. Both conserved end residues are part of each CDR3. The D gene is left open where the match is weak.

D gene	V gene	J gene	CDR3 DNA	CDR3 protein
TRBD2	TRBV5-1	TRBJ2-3	TGCGCCAGCACCCAAGCGGGAGAGGGAGATACGCAGTATTTT	CASTQAGEGDTQYF
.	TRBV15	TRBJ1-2	TGTGCCACCAGCCAGGACTTCGGTGGCTACACCTTC	CATSQDFGGYTF
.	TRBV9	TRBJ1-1	TGTGCCAGCAGCGTGGTCAGGGGCGCTGAAGCTTTCTTT	CASSVVRGAEAFF
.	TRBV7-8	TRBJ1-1	TGTGCCAGCAGCTCACAAACAGGGTTGAACACTGAAGCTTTCTTT	CASSSQTGLNTEAFF
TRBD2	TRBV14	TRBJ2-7	TGTGCCAGCAGCCCCCGACTAGCTTCGTACGAGCAGTACTTC	CASSPRLASYEQYF
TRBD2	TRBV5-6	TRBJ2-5	TGTGCCAGCAGCTTGGCAGGGGGCTTGGGACTAGCGGGACAAGAGACCCAGTACTTC	CASSLAGGLGLAGQETQYF
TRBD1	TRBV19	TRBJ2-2	TGTGCCAGTAGTGGACAGGTGAACACCGGGGAGCTGTTTTTT	CASSGQVNTGELFF
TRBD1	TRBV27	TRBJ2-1	TGTGCCAGCAGTTTGGGGGACAGGGACGGTGAGCAGTTCTTC	CASSLGDRDGEQFF
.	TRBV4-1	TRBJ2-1	TGCGCCAGCAGCCACTCGTCGGATGAGCAGTTCTTC	CASSHSSDEQFF
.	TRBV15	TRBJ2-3	TGTGCCACCAGCAGAGTATTAGGGGAAGCAGATACGCAGTATTTT	CATSRVLGEADTQYF
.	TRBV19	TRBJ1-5	TGTGCCAGTACTCCCGACGGGGGTGGCAATCAGCCCCAGCATTTT	CASTPDGGGNQPQHF
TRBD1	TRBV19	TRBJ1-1	TGTGCCAGTAGTACCAGACAGGGGGTTGAAGCTTTCTTT	CASSTRQGVEAFF
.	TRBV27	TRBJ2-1	TGTGCCAGCAGAAATAACAATGAGCAGTTCTTC	CASRNNNEQFF
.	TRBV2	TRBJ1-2	TGTGCCAGCAGGGCGGGACCGGGACTCCAGAATTATGGCTACACCTTC	CASRAGPGLQNYGYTF
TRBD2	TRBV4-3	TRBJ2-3	TGCGCCAGCAGCCATACTAGCGGGGGACCAGATACGCAGTATTTT	CASSHTSGGPDTQYF
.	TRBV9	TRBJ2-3	TGTGCCAGCAGCGAGAGGGAGGGGGGAGCAGATACGCAGTATTTT	CASSEREGGADTQYF
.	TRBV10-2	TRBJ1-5	TGCGCCAGTATCTTAAAACCGGGGCAGCCCCAGCATTTT	CASILKPGQPQHF
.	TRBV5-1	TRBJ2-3	TGCGCCAGCAGCTTTGGAGGGGCGGGGAGAGATACGCAGTATTTT	CASSFGGAGRDTQYF
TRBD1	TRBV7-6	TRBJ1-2	TGTGCCAGCAGCTTAGTAGCCTCAGGGGGCTACTATGGCTACACCTTC	CASSLVASGGYYGYTF
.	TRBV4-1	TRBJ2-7	TGCGCCAGCAGCCAAGATCAGGGTTACGAGCAGTACTTC	CASSQDQGYEQYF
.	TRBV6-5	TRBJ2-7	TGTGCCAGCAGGCCGGGACACTCCTACGAGCAGTACTTC	CASRPGHSYEQYF
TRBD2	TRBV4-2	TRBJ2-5	TGTGCCAGCAGCCAGGAGCGGGGGGGCCAAGAGACCCAGTACTTC	CASSQERGGQETQYF
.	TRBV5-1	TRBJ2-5	TGCGCCAGCAGCGGGATCACAGGTGGCCAAGAGACCCAGTACTTC	CASSGITGGQETQYF
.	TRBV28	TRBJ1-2	TGTGCCAGCAGATTTGGGACATCTAACTATGGCTACACCTTC	CASRFGTSNYGYTF
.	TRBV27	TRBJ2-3	TGTGCCAGCAGTATGGAGAGGAGCACAGATACGCAGTATTTT	CASSMERSTDTQYF
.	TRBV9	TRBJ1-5	TGTGCCAGCAGCGTAGGGGCAAGTCAGCCCCAGCATTTT	CASSVGASQPQHF
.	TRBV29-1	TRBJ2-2	TGCAGCGTTGAAGAAGGTCCAGGGGACACCGGGGAGCTGTTTTTT	CSVEEGPGDTGELFF
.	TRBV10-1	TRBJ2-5	TGCGCCAGCAGTGAGTCACAGGGTCTCGGAGAGACCCAGTACTTC	CASSESQGLGETQYF
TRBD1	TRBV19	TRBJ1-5	TGTGCCAGTAGTAGACAGGGGGCGAATCAGCCCCAGCATTTT	CASSRQGANQPQHF
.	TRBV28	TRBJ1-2	TGTGCCAGCAGTTTCAGGGACTATGGCTACACCTTC	CASSFRDYGYTF
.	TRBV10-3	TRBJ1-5	TGTGCCATCAGTGAGTCGCCGGGGGACAGCAATCAGCCCCAGCATTTT	CAISESPGDSNQPQHF
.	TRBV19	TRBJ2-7	TGTGCCAGTAGTACCTCGGGTGGGAGTATCTACGAGCAGTACTTC	CASSTSGGSIYEQYF
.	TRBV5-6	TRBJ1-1	TGTGCCAGCAGTCGGAAACAGGGGAACACTGAAGCTTTCTTT	CASSRKQGNTEAFF
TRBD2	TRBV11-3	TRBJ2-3	TGTGCCAGCAGCAGAGACCTAGCGGGCACAGATACGCAGTATTTT	CASSRDLAGTDTQYF
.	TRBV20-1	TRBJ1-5	TGCAGTGCACAGGGAGCTCAGCCCCAGCATTTT	CSAQGAQPQHF
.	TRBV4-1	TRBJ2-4	TGCGCCAGCAGCCAAGATGCCAGTAATTCGCCCAAAAACATTCAGTACTTC	CASSQDASNSPKNIQYF
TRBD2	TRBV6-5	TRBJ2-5	TGTGCCAGCAAACGGGGGGGCCCCGATGAGGCCCAGTACTTC	CASKRGGPDEAQYF
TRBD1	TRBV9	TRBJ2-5	TGTGCCAGCAGCCCCTCGGACAGGGGGTGGGAGACCCAGTACTTC	CASSPSDRGWETQYF
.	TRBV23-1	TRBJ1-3	TGCGCCAGCAGTCAGACTCCTAGCTCTGGAAACACCATATATTTT	CASSQTPSSGNTIYF
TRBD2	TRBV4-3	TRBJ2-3	TGCGCCAGCAGCCAAGACGGGGGGTCAGATACGCAGTATTTT	CASSQDGGSDTQYF
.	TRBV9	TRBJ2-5	TGCGCCAGCAGCGTAGCTACAAGTCTAGAGGAGGTGCGAGAGACCCAGTACTTC	CASSVATSLEEVRETQYF
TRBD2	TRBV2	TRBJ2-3	TGTGCTTGTAAGCGGGAGAGCACAGATACGCAGTATTTT	CACKRESTDTQYF
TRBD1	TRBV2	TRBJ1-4	TGTGCCACCTACCCGACAGGGAAGAAGGAAAAACTGTTTTTT	CATYPTGKKEKLFF
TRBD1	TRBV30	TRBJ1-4	TGTGCCCAAACCGGGACAGGGGCAGGAGAAGAAAAACTGTTTTTT	CAQTGTGAGEEKLFF
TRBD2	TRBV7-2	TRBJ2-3	TGTGCCAGCAGCTTAGCGCGTACTAGCGGGGGTCTGGCAGATACGCAGTATTTT	CASSLARTSGGLADTQYF
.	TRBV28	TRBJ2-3	TGTGCCAGCAGTTACGAGGGCGGCGTCGGCACAGATACGCAGTATTTT	CASSYEGGVGTDTQYF
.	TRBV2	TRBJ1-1	TGTGCCAGCACCCCCGGAGCTTTCTTT	CASTPGAFF
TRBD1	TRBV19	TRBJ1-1	TGTGCCAGTAGTTCGGGACAGGAGGGTACTGAAGCTTTCTTT	CASSSGQEGTEAFF
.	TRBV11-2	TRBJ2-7	TGTGCCAGCAGCCACCTAAGGACAAGTACCTACGAGCAGTACTTC	CASSHLRTSTYEQYF